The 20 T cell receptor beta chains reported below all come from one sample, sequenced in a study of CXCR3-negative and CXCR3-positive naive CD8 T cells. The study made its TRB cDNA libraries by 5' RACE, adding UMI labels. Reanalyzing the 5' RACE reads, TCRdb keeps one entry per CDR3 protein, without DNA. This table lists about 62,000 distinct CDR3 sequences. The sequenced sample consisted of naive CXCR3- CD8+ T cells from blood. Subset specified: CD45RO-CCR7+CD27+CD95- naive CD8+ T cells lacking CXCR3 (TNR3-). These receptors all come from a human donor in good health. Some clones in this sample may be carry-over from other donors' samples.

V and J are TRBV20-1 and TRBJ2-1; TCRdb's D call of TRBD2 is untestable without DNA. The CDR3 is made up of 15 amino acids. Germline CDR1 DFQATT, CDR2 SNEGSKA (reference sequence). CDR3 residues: CSARHEREGLNEQFF.

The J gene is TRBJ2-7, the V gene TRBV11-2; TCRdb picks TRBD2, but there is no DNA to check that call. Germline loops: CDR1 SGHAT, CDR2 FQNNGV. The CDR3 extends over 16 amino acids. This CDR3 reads CASSLFPSGGAYEQYF.

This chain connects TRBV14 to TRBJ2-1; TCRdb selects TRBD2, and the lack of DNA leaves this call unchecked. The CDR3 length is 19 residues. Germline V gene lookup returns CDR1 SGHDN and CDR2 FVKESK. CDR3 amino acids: CASSRPGLAGALSYNEQFF.

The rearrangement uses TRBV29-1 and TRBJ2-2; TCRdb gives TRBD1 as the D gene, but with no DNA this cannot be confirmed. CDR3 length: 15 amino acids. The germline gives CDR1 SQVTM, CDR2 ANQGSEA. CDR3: CSVGGTGASTGELFF.

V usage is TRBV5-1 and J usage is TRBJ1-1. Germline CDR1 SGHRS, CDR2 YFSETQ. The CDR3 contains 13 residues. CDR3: CASSVDSYTEAFF.

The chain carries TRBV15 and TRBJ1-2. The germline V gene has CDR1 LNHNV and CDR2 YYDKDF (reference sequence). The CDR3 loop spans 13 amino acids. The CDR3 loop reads CATSGGEVYGYTF. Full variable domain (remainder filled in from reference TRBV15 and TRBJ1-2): DAMVIQNPRYQVTQFGKPVTLSCSQTLNHNVMYWYQQKSSQAPKLLFHYYDKDFNNEADTPDNFQSRRPNTSFCFLDIRSPGLGDTAMYLCATSGGEVYGYTFGSGTRLTVV.

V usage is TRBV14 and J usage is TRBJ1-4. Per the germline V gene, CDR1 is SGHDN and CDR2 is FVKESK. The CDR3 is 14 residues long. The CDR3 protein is CASSQGRYKEKLFF. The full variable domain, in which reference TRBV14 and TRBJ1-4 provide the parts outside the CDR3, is EAGVTQFPSHSVIEKGQTVTLRCDPISGHDNLYWYRRVMGKEIKFLLHFVKESKQDESGMPNNRFLAERTGGTYSTLKVQPAELEDSGVYFCASSQGRYKEKLFFGSGTQLSVL.

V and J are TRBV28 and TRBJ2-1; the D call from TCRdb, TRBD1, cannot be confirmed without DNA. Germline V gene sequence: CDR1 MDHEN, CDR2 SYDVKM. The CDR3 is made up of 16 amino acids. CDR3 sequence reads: CASSSPWGLTYSEQFF. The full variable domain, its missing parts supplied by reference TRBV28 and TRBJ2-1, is DVKVTQSSRYLVKRTGEKVFLECVQDMDHENMFWYRQDPGLGLRLIYFSYDVKMKEKGDIPEGYSVSREKKERFSLILESASTNQTSMYLCASSSPWGLTYSEQFFGPGTRLTVL.

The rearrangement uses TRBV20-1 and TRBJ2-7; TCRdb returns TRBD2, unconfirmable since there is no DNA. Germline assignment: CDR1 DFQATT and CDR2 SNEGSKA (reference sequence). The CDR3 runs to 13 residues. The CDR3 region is CSARLASSYEQYF.

CDR3 residues: CASSQAQLRPYQETQYF. J is TRBJ2-5 and V is TRBV14. Germline V lookup: CDR1 SGHDN, CDR2 FVKESK. The CDR3 consists of 17 residues.

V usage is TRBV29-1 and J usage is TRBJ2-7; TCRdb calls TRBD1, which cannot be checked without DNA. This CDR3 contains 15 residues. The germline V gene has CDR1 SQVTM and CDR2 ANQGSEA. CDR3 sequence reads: CSVEVAGQVSYEQYF.

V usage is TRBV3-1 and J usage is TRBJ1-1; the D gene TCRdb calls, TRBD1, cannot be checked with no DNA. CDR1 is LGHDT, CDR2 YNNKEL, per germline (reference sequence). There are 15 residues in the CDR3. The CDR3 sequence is CASSQGSGTRTQAFF.

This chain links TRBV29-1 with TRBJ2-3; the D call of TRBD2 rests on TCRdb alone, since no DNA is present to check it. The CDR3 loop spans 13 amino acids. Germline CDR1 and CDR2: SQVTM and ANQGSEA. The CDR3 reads CSVEGGVVDTQYF.

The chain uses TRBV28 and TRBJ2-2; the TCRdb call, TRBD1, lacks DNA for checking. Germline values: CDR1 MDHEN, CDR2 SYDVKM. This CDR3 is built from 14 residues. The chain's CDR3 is CASSLGAGRRELFF.

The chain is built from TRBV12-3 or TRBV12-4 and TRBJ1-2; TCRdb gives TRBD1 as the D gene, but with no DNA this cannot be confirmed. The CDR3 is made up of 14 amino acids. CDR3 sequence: CASSFSVRVYGYTF.

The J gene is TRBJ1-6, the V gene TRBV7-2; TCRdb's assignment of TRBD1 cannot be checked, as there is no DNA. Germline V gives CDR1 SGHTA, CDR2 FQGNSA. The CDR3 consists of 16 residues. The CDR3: CASSQDSRSYNSPLHF.

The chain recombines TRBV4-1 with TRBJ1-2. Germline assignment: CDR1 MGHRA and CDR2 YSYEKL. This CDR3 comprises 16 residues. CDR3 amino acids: CASSQEGEGIYYGYTF.

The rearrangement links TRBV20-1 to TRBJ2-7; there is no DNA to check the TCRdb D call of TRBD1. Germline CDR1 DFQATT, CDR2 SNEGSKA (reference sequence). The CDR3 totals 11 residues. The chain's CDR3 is CSVSRNYEQYF.

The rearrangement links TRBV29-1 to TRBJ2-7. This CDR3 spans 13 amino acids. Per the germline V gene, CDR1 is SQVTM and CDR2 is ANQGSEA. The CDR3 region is CSVEDSAIYEQYF.

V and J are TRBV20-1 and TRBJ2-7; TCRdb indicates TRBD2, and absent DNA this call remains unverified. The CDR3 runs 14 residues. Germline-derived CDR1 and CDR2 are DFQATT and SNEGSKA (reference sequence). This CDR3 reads CSAGRADQNYEQYF.